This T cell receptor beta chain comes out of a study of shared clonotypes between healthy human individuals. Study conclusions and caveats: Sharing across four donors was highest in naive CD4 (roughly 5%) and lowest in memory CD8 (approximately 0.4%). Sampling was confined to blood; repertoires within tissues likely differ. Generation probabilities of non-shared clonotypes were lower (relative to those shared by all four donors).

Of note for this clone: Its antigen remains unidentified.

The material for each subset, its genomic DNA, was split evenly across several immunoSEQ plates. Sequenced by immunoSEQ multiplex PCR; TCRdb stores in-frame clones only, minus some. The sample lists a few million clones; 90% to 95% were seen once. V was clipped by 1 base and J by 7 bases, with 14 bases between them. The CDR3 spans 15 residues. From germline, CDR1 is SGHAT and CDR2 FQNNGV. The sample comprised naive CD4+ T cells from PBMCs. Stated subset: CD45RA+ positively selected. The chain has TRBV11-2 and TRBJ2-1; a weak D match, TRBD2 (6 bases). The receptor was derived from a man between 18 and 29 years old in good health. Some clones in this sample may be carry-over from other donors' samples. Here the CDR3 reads CASSLARGRENEQFF. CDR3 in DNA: TGTGCCAGCAGCTTAGCGAGAGGGCGGGAAAATGAGCAGTTCTTC.